Presented here are 20 T cell receptor beta chains from one specimen sequenced in a study of vaccination effects on CD4 cells after COVID-19. These receptors have no identified antigens. Antigen-specific CD4+ T cells were first expanded with viral peptide pools by the ViraFEST assay and only then sequenced. Culture proceeded for about ten days, and CD4+ T cells were then isolated. Participants completed two doses of the BNT162b2 or mRNA-1273 vaccine. Profiled with immunoSEQ multiplex PCR; TCRdb holds only in-frame clones, not every one. The data contain some 29,000 clones, approximately 60% of them singletons. The sample in question was CD4+ T cells from PBMCs cultured with SARS-CoV-2 spike peptides, obtained after COVID-19 vaccination. The receptors originated from a human donor who received a COVID-19 vaccine.

The chain links TRBV6-5 to TRBJ2-5; D call uncertain. This CDR3 comprises 16 residues. Per germline, CDR1 MNHEY and CDR2 SVGAGI. The V end was cut by 0 bases, the J end by 5 bases, with 16 bases between. CDR3 DNA: TGTGCCAGCAGTTACTCAAGTACCGGCCTGGGGGAGACCCAGTACTTC. Translating gives CASSYSSTGLGETQYF.

In this sample, this clone turned up once. The genes are TRBV11-3 and TRBJ2-3, with 9 bases identical to TRBD2. Germline V gene sequence: CDR1 SGHNT, CDR2 YENEEA. This CDR3 has 16 amino acids. Trimming took 1 base from V and 2 from J; bases not matched to a gene: 4. The CDR3 reads CASSLGLADVTDTQYF. CDR3 nucleotide sequence: TGTGCCAGCAGCTTAGGACTAGCGGATGTCACAGATACGCAGTATTTT.

This clone was counted a few times. V is TRBV18 and J is TRBJ2-3, with TRBD2 matching over 8 bases. V trimming: 4 bases; J trimming: 0 bases; junction bases outside the gene matches: 12. This CDR3 spans 18 amino acids. Germline loops: CDR1 KGHSH, CDR2 LQKENI. The CDR3 DNA is TGTGCCAGCTCACTATCAGTACCACTAGCGGACAGCACAGATACGCAGTATTTT. Translating gives CASSLSVPLADSTDTQYF.

V and J are TRBV24-1 and TRBJ2-7; 9 bases line up with TRBD1. In germline, CDR1 is KGHDR, CDR2 SFDVKD. Germline trimming cut 1 base from V and 9 bases from J; bases unmatched to any gene: 6. The CDR3 has 14 residues. This CDR3 reads CATSDLGTGFVQYF. In DNA, the CDR3 is TGTGCCACCAGTGATTTAGGGACAGGGTTCGTGCAGTACTTC.

This chain joins TRBV3-1 (or the pseudogene TRBV3-2) and TRBJ2-2, with TRBD2 identical over 16 bases. Germline V gene data show CDR1 as LGHDT and CDR2 as YNNKEL (reference sequence). V was clipped by 2 bases and J by 2 bases; unmatched bases: 5. This CDR3 contains 19 residues. The CDR3 bases are TGTGCCAGCAGCCAATTGGGACTAGCGGGAGGGCTTAACACCGGGGAGCTGTTTTTT. Translating it yields CASSQLGLAGGLNTGELFF.

This clone was counted between two and nine times. V usage is TRBV29-1 and J usage is TRBJ1-1; tentatively, D is TRBD1 (5 bases). The CDR3 runs to 14 residues. Germline CDR1 and CDR2: SQVTM and ANQGSEA. Trimming took 5 bases from V and 0 from J, leaving 13 bases between them. The CDR3 region is CSVRGEQMNTEAFF. Here the CDR3 DNA reads TGCAGCGTTAGGGGAGAACAAATGAACACTGAAGCTTTCTTT.

The chain couples TRBV19 to TRBJ1-5; the D gene is possibly TRBD1 (5 bases). Germline V lookup: CDR1 LNHDA, CDR2 SQIVND (reference sequence). V was pared by 3 bases and J by 2 bases, with 11 bases between. The CDR3 covers 15 residues. Here the CDR3 DNA reads TGTGCCAGTAGTATCTTCCGGGACGGCAATCAGCCCCAGCATTTT. Residues: CASSIFRDGNQPQHF.

A few counts support this clone. This chain links TRBV27 with TRBJ2-1; perhaps TRBD1 as D (5 bases). This CDR3 is built from 16 residues. CDR1 is MNHEY and CDR2 is SMNVEV in the germline V gene (reference sequence). V was shortened by 4 bases and J by 4 bases, with 17 bases between the two germline ends. The CDR3 DNA is TGTGCCAGCAGTTCAGTCGGACACGCCGTTTACAATGAGCAGTTCTTC. Protein sequence: CASSSVGHAVYNEQFF.

The V call is TRBV5-1, the J call TRBJ2-7; 7 nucleotides agree with TRBD2. The CDR3 is 16 amino acids. V trimming: 0 bases; J trimming: 3 bases; junction bases outside the gene matches: 9. Looked up from germline, CDR1 is SGHRS and CDR2 is YFSETQ. The CDR3 protein is CASSLGVSGGGYEQYF. The CDR3, as DNA: TGCGCCAGCAGCTTGGGCGTTTCGGGGGGAGGCTACGAGCAGTACTTC.

This clone was recorded once. This chain joins TRBV5-1 and TRBJ2-6, with a possible D match to TRBD2 (5 bases). Trimming stripped 3 bases from V and 2 bases from J, with 6 bases between. This CDR3 contains 14 residues. CDR1 and CDR2 (germline): SGHRS, YFSETQ. CDR3 protein: CASSSGAGANVLTF. The CDR3 DNA reads as TGCGCCAGCAGCTCCGGGGCTGGGGCCAACGTCCTGACTTTC. Using reference TRBV5-1 and TRBJ2-6 for the parts outside the CDR3, the full variable domain is KAGVTQTPRYLIKTRGQQVTLSCSPISGHRSVSWYQQTPGQGLQFLFEYFSETQRNKGNFPGRFSGRQFSNSRSEMNVSTLELGDSALYLCASSSGAGANVLTFGAGSRLTVL.

This clone was counted only a few times. V usage is TRBV4-1 and J usage is TRBJ1-5, with no clear D. V lost 3 bases and J lost 4, with 10 bases in between. The V gene's germline CDR1 is MGHRA and CDR2 YSYEKL. This CDR3 region has 14 residues. CDR3 sequence: CASSHYGRNQPQHF. The CDR3 coding sequence is TGCGCCAGCAGCCATTATGGGCGGAATCAGCCCCAGCATTTT.

The J gene is TRBJ1-2, the V gene TRBV10-2; D may be TRBD1 (5 bases). Germline CDR1 reads WSHSY; CDR2 reads SAAADI. The CDR3 runs to 13 residues. Trimming stripped 10 bases from V and 3 bases from J, with 15 bases between. CDR3 loop: CATTGAGDYGYTF. CDR3 DNA sequence: TGCGCCACCACCGGGGCGGGAGACTATGGCTACACCTTC.

This clone is a singleton in its sample. The chain carries TRBV29-1 and TRBJ2-6, with no clear D. Trimming shortened V by 4 bases and J by 0 bases, and 13 bases separated the two germline ends. The CDR3 sequence is 16 residues long. Germline V gene data show CDR1 as SQVTM and CDR2 as ANQGSEA. The CDR3 DNA reads TGCAGCGTTGGGTTTTCTTGGAGCTCTGGGGCCAACGTCCTGACTTTC. The encoded protein is CSVGFSWSSGANVLTF.

This chain links TRBV29-1 with TRBJ1-1, with D possibly being TRBD1 (5 bases). Germline V lookup: CDR1 SQVTM, CDR2 ANQGSEA. Trimming removed 4 bases at V and 11 bases at J, with 14 bases between. The CDR3 spans 11 residues. This CDR3 reads CSVVQGRRAFF. Written as DNA, the CDR3 is TGCAGCGTTGTTCAGGGCCGTCGGGCTTTCTTT.

This clone was observed many times. J is TRBJ2-1 and V is TRBV20-1; D unresolved. V was pared by 3 bases and J by 2 bases, with 8 bases between. The length of the CDR3 is 13 residues. The germline CDR1 and CDR2 sequences are DFQATT and SNEGSKA (reference sequence). The DNA of the CDR3 is TGCAGTGCTAGTATACCAGCCTACAATGAGCAGTTCTTC. As protein: CSASIPAYNEQFF.

The chain recombines TRBV3-1 (or the pseudogene TRBV3-2) with TRBJ2-2; D ambiguous. Per the germline V gene, CDR1 is LGHDT and CDR2 is YNNKEL (reference sequence). The CDR3 totals 13 residues. Trimming pared 2 bases from V and 0 bases from J, leaving 1 base between. The CDR3 sequence: CASSQPNTGELFF. DNA for the CDR3: TGTGCCAGCAGCCAACCGAACACCGGGGAGCTGTTTTTT.

The chain couples TRBV2 to TRBJ2-7; 10 bases match TRBD1. Germline V gives CDR1 SNHLY, CDR2 FYNNEI. The CDR3 runs to 13 residues. The junction had 1 base not matched to a gene; V was cut back by 6 bases and J by 2 bases. The CDR3 loop reads CASRTGGPYEQYF. In DNA form, the CDR3 reads TGTGCCAGCAGGACAGGGGGCCCCTACGAGCAGTACTTC.

The chain links TRBV3-1 (or the pseudogene TRBV3-2) to TRBJ1-2, with D hard to call. The germline V gene has CDR1 LGHDT and CDR2 YNNKEL (reference sequence). This CDR3 region has 15 residues. Trimming stripped 2 bases from V and 8 bases from J, with 18 bases between. CDR3 sequence reads: CASSQYSASSRGYTF. In nucleotides, the CDR3 is TGTGCCAGCAGCCAATATTCGGCATCCTCGCGGGGCTACACCTTC.

This chain joins TRBV19 and TRBJ2-2, with D unresolved. The V and J ends lost 3 bases and 1 base respectively, with 12 bases between them. The CDR3 is 16 residues long. Germline lookup yields CDR1 LNHDA and CDR2 SQIVND (reference sequence). The CDR3 bases are TGTGCCAGTAGTATCCCAGCGTGGGAGAACACCGGGGAGCTGTTTTTT. This codes for CASSIPAWENTGELFF.

This clone was observed a few times. The rearrangement joins TRBV5-6 to TRBJ1-4, with a weak D call TRBD1 (5 bases). V gave up 0 bases and J gave up 7 bases, with 13 bases separating them. Germline V CDR1 and CDR2: SGHDT, YYEEEE. The CDR3 has 15 amino acids. The CDR3 DNA reads TGTGCCAGCAGCTTGGGCCGGGACGTGGGTGAAAAACTGTTTTTT. Protein product: CASSLGRDVGEKLFF.